Sequencing of this T cell receptor (beta chain) was carried out in a study of T cell responses to AZD1222 COVID-19 vaccine. Findings and caveats of the study: There were repertoire samples only from the period after the peak T cell response. Variant regions that are unmutated are reportedly the target of nearly half of spike-specific TCRs. Most donors were white British, females outnumbered males, and clonal diversity was possibly underestimated.

The method was immunoSEQ multiplex PCR; TCRdb's version includes in-frame clones alone and lacks a portion of them. The table shows 95,000 to 100,000 clones, with roughly 90% occurring only once. Germline V CDR1 and CDR2: GTSNPN, SVGIG (reference sequence). The CDR3 is 14 amino acids. Trimming took off 5 bases at V and 4 bases at J, with 17 bases between the two ends. Concerning this clone itself: The antigen is undetermined.

Pooled in the analysis were second doses at about 4 or about 12 weeks. The clonotype was recovered from an adult who received the AZD1222 COVID-19 vaccine. This material consisted of peripheral blood, taken 28 days after the second AZD1222 dose. The gene calls are TRBV30 and TRBJ1-1, with D maybe TRBD1 (5 bases). The CDR3 nucleotides read TGTGCCTGGGTCATGCTGCCTGGGGCCACTGAAGCTTTCTTT. This sequence encodes CAWVMLPGATEAFF. The complete variable domain, with remaining parts taken from reference TRBV30 and TRBJ1-1, reads SQTIHQWPATLVQPVGSPLSLECTVEGTSNPNLYWYRQAAGRGLQLLFYSVGIGQISSEVPQNLSASRPQDRQFILSSKKLLLSDSGFYLCAWVMLPGATEAFFGQGTRLTVV.